The rows below give T cell receptor beta chains drawn from one sample of a study of blood T cells in healthy people across ages. TCRdb re-called the 5' RACE reads through MiXCR, storing one row per CDR3 protein. This sample has roughly 680,000 distinct CDR3 sequences, with around 21% found just once. Specimen: blood. These receptors originate from a man between 65 and 80 years old in good health. Each CDR3 is given with its conserved first and last residue. D genes are given only for firm matches. The listing skips clone size in some rows; elsewhere it reads once, few, many or a size class.

NA	TRBV6-1	TRBJ2-7	NA	TGTGCCAGCACCGCCTGGGGGGACAGAGGGCTTGGGGGCGAGCAGTACTTC	CASTAWGDRGLGGEQYF
few	TRBV7-2	TRBJ2-2	NA	TGTGCCAGCAGCTTAGAATCGGGAGTAGTGCCCGGGGAGCTGTTTTTT	CASSLESGVVPGELFF
few	TRBV3-1	TRBJ1-1	TRBD1	TGTGCCAGCAGCCAAGATTGGGACAGGGGGTACTTTGGCACTGAAACTTTCTTT	CASSQDWDRGYFGTETFF
NA	TRBV28	TRBJ2-3	NA	TGTGCCAGCAGTTCACAGGGCTCGGTCGGGGTGGATACGCAGTATTTT	CASSSQGSVGVDTQYF
once	TRBV19	TRBJ1-1	NA	TGTGCCAGTAGTATCGGGGGGCGGGCAGCTGAAGCTTTCTTT	CASSIGGRAAEAFF
few	TRBV20-1	TRBJ2-4	NA	TGCAGTGCTGCTGTACAAGCCAAAAACATTCAGTACTTC	CSAAVQAKNIQYF
few	TRBV19	TRBJ2-5	NA	TGTGCCAGTACAACAGAGCCGGGACAACGGGATACCCAGTACTTC	CASTTEPGQRDTQYF
NA	TRBV18	TRBJ2-3	NA	TGTGCCAGCTCACCACAGGGATACACGCAGTATTTT	CASSPQGYTQYF
few	TRBV18	TRBJ1-2	TRBD1	TGTGCCAGCTCACCACCGGGACAGGGGAACTATGGCTACACCTTC	CASSPPGQGNYGYTF
few	TRBV11-2	TRBJ2-1	NA	TGTGCCAGCAGCTTAGCGGCAGGGGAGGTATATGAGCAGTTCTTC	CASSLAAGEVYEQFF
NA	TRBV7-3	TRBJ2-1	TRBD2	TGTGCCAGCAGCTTTTCCAGCGGGAGGGCCTACAATGAGCAGTTCTTC	CASSFSSGRAYNEQFF
NA	TRBV20-1	TRBJ2-5	TRBD1	TGCAGTGCTAGGGCGGGACAGGGTATGTCGGAGACCCAGTACTTC	CSARAGQGMSETQYF
NA	TRBV7-9	TRBJ2-5	TRBD1	TGTGCCAGCAGCCAAGGACAGGCGGCTCAAGAGACCCAGTACTTC	CASSQGQAAQETQYF
NA	TRBV7-9	TRBJ2-1	NA	TGTGCCAGCAGCCCCACCCCAGTCAATGAGCAGTTCTTC	CASSPTPVNEQFF
few	TRBV4-2	TRBJ2-7	TRBD2	TGTGCCAGCAGCCAGGCACTAGCGGGAGGATCCTACGAGCAGTACTTC	CASSQALAGGSYEQYF
many	TRBV29-1	TRBJ2-1	TRBD1	TGCAGCGTTGAAGAGGACAGGGGGCTCAATGAGCAGTTCTTC	CSVEEDRGLNEQFF
few	TRBV7-9	TRBJ1-1	NA	TGTGCCAGCAGCTTAAATACAGGCCCGAACACTGAAGCTTTCTTT	CASSLNTGPNTEAFF
many	TRBV29-1	TRBJ2-7	TRBD2	TGCAGCTCGTTGGGGACTAGCGGATACGAGCAGTACTTC	CSSLGTSGYEQYF
many	TRBV10-3	TRBJ2-1	NA	TGTGCCATCAGTGAAGGGAGCTCCTACAATGAGCAGTTCTTC	CAISEGSSYNEQFF
NA	TRBV6-2/TRBV6-3	TRBJ2-2	NA	TGTGCCAGCACCTTTACGATCAACACCGGGGAGCTGTTTTTT	CASTFTINTGELFF
many	TRBV28	TRBJ2-7	TRBD2	TGTGCCAGCAGTTTACAAAGCGGGAGTAACGAATTCTACGAGCAGTACTTC	CASSLQSGSNEFYEQYF
few	TRBV10-3	TRBJ2-7	TRBD2	TGTGCCATCACCGGACTAGCGGGAGGGTCCGAGCAGTACTTC	CAITGLAGGSEQYF
few	TRBV5-4	TRBJ2-7	TRBD1	TGTGCCAGCAGCGGACGACAGGGGACGAACTACGAGCAGTACTTC	CASSGRQGTNYEQYF
few	TRBV18	TRBJ2-4	NA	TGTGCCAGCTCACCACTTCCGGGCGCGGAAAACATTCAGTACTTC	CASSPLPGAENIQYF
NA	TRBV29-1	TRBJ2-7	TRBD1	TGCAGCGTTGGCCTACAGGGGTACGAGCAGTATTTC	CSVGLQGYEQYF
many	TRBV6-2/TRBV6-3	TRBJ1-3	NA	TGTGCCAGCATACGGGACTCTGGAAACACCATATATTTT	CASIRDSGNTIYF
few	TRBV15	TRBJ2-7	TRBD1	TGTGCCACCAGCAGAGGACAGGGCTCCTACGAGCAGTACTTC	CATSRGQGSYEQYF